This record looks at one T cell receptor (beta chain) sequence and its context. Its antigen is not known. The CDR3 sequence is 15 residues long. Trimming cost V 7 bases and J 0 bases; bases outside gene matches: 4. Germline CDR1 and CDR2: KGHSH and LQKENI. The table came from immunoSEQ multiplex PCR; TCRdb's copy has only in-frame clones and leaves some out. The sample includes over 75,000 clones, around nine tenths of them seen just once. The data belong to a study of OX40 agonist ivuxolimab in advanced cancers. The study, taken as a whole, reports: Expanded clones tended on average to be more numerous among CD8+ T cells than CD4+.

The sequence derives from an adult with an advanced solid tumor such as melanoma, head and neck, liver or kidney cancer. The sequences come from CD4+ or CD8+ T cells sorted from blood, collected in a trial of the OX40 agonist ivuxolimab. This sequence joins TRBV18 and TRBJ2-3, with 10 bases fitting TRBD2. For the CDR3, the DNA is TGTGCCAGCTTCCCGACTAGCGGGAGCACAGATACGCAGTATTTT. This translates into CASFPTSGSTDTQYF.